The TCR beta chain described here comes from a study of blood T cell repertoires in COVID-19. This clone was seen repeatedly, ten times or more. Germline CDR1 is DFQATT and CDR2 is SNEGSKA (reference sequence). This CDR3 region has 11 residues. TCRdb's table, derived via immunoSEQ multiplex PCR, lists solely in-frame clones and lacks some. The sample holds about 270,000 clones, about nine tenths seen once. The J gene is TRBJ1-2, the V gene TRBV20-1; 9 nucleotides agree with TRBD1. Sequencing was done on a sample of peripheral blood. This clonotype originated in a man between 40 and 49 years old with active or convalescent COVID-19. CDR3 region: CSGDRDGGYTF. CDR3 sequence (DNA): TGCAGCGGGGACAGGGACGGTGGCTACACCTTC.